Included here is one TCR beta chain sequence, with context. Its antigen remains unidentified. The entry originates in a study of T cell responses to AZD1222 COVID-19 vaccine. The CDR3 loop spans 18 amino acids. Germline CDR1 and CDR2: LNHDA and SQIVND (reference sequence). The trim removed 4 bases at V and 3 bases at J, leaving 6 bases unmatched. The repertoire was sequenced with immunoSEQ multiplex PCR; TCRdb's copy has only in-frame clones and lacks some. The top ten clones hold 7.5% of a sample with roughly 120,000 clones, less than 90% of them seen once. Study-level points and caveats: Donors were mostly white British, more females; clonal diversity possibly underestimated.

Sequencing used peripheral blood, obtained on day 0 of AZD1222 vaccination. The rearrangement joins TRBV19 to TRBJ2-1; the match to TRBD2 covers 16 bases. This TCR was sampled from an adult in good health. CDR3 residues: CASSRGLAGGDFYNEQFF. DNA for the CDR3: TGTGCCAGTAGTAGGGGACTAGCGGGAGGGGACTTCTACAATGAGCAGTTCTTC.